These T cell receptor beta chains were read from a single sample in a study of T cell responses to AZD1222 COVID-19 vaccine. Generated by immunoSEQ multiplex PCR, the TCRdb table keeps only in-frame clones and is missing some. The table includes about 120,000 clones, about 92% detected once. Sequencing used peripheral blood, obtained on day 0 of AZD1222 vaccination. The receptors derive from an adult in good health. The CDR3 runs from the conserved cysteine through the conserved F or W. A D gene is named only where the DNA matches it firmly. Clone sizes are given selectively: once, few, many, or a class where the clone is expanded.

V gene,clone size,J gene,D gene,CDR3 DNA,CDR3 protein
TRBV5-1,.,TRBJ2-1,.,TGCGCCAGCAGCTTGGCGACGGATTCCTACAATGAGCAGTTCTTC,CASSLATDSYNEQFF
TRBV29-1,.,TRBJ1-2,.,TGCAGCGTTGAACAGACGTTCGGGAGTTATGGCTACACCTTC,CSVEQTFGSYGYTF
TRBV3-1/TRBV3-2,.,TRBJ1-6,TRBD1,TGTGCCAGCAGCCAAGCAGGGGGGAGGAATTCACCCCTCCACTTT,CASSQAGGRNSPLHF
TRBV5-4,.,TRBJ1-4,.,TGTGCCAGCCAGCCCGGGGGTCCTAATGAAAAACTGTTTTTT,CASQPGGPNEKLFF
TRBV27,.,TRBJ1-2,TRBD1,TGTGCCAGCTCCCCCGCGGCAGGGGGATTGGACTATGGCTACACCTTC,CASSPAAGGLDYGYTF
TRBV5-6,.,TRBJ1-5,.,TGTGCCAGCAGCTTGATGCTGGGAATTGGGTATAGCAATCAGCCCCAGCATTTT,CASSLMLGIGYSNQPQHF
TRBV6-6,.,TRBJ1-6,.,TGTGCCAGCAGTTACCCGGGACACCGGAATTCACCCCTCCACTTT,CASSYPGHRNSPLHF
TRBV4-3,.,TRBJ1-5,.,TGCGCCAGCAGCCAAGACCCTAATCAGCCCCAGCATTTT,CASSQDPNQPQHF
TRBV27,.,TRBJ2-1,.,TGTGCCAGCAGTTCCCTAGCCCTACCGCTCTACAATGAGCAGTTCTTC,CASSSLALPLYNEQFF
TRBV7-2,.,TRBJ1-3,.,TGTGCCAGCAGCTTCACAGGGAGCTCTGGAAACACCATATATTTT,CASSFTGSSGNTIYF
TRBV25-1,.,TRBJ2-5,.,TGTGCCAGCAGCTTAAGTTCACTGGGGGAGCCCTTCGGAGAGACCCAGTACTTC,CASSLSSLGEPFGETQYF
TRBV18,.,TRBJ1-2,TRBD1,TGTGCCAGCTCACTTGGACAGGGGGCGCGTGGCTACACCTTC,CASSLGQGARGYTF
TRBV18,.,TRBJ1-1,.,TGTGCCAGCTCACCTACAGCAAGACCTGAAGTAGCTTTCTTT,CASSPTARPEVAFF
TRBV9,.,TRBJ1-4,.,TGTGCCAGCAGCGCAGGGGTCACTAATGAAAAACTGTTTTTT,CASSAGVTNEKLFF
TRBV18,once,TRBJ1-6,TRBD1,TGTGCCAGCTCACCGGACAGGGGAGGGTCACCCCTCCACTTT,CASSPDRGGSPLHF
TRBV7-2,.,TRBJ1-5,TRBD1,TGTGCCAGCAGCTTAGGGACAGGGGGGTGGCAGCCCCAGCATTTT,CASSLGTGGWQPQHF